Listed below are T cell receptor beta chains from one sample, sequenced in a study of T cell clonotyping in hematopoietic cell transplantation. TCRdb's table, derived via immunoSEQ multiplex PCR, lists solely in-frame clones and lacks some. The sample lists 20,000 or so clones, approximately 80% occurring once. Sequenced input: peripheral blood mononuclear cells. The receptors were sampled from a man aged 55 to 69 in good health. Some clones in this sample may be carry-over from other donors' samples. The CDR3 runs from the conserved cysteine through the conserved F or W. The order of the fields is D gene, J gene, V gene, clone size, CDR3 DNA, CDR3 protein. D genes are given only for firm matches. Clone size is not always given. Where it is, it says once, few, many or a class for expanded clones.

D gene: TRBD1; J gene: TRBJ1-1; V gene: TRBV7-6; clone size: -; CDR3 DNA: TGTGCCAGCAGCTCATCGGGACAGGGTAGGGGCACTGAAGCTTTCTTT; CDR3 protein: CASSSSGQGRGTEAFF
D gene: TRBD1; J gene: TRBJ2-7; V gene: TRBV7-9; clone size: -; CDR3 DNA: TGTGCCAGCAGCCGCTCCGGGACAGGCAACGAGCAGTACTTC; CDR3 protein: CASSRSGTGNEQYF
D gene: -; J gene: TRBJ2-7; V gene: TRBV4-1; clone size: -; CDR3 DNA: TGCGCCAGCAGCCAAAACCTAGACAGTCTCTACGAGCAGTACTTC; CDR3 protein: CASSQNLDSLYEQYF
D gene: -; J gene: TRBJ2-7; V gene: TRBV4-2; clone size: -; CDR3 DNA: TGTGCCAGCAGCCAAGATGGCAGAGATCCATACTACGAGCAGTACTTC; CDR3 protein: CASSQDGRDPYYEQYF
D gene: TRBD2; J gene: TRBJ2-7; V gene: TRBV5-8; clone size: -; CDR3 DNA: TGTGCCACCGGTGGCGGGGGAGGACCCTACGAGCAGTACTTC; CDR3 protein: CATGGGGGPYEQYF
D gene: -; J gene: TRBJ2-5; V gene: TRBV30; clone size: -; CDR3 DNA: TGTGCCTGGAGTTTCCAAGAGACCCAGTACTTC; CDR3 protein: CAWSFQETQYF
D gene: TRBD1; J gene: TRBJ2-1; V gene: TRBV5-6; clone size: -; CDR3 DNA: TGTGCCAGCAGCGGCTCCGGGACAGGGCTTACGAATGAGCAGTTCTTC; CDR3 protein: CASSGSGTGLTNEQFF
D gene: TRBD1; J gene: TRBJ1-1; V gene: TRBV5-1; clone size: -; CDR3 DNA: TGCGCCAGCAGCCAAAAGACAGGGGAGGTCACTGAAGCTTTCTTT; CDR3 protein: CASSQKTGEVTEAFF
D gene: TRBD2; J gene: TRBJ2-3; V gene: TRBV2; clone size: -; CDR3 DNA: TGTGCCAGCAGTGAAGGGTTAGCGGGGGGGCAGGCAGATACGCAGTATTTT; CDR3 protein: CASSEGLAGGQADTQYF
D gene: -; J gene: TRBJ1-5; V gene: TRBV2; clone size: few; CDR3 DNA: TGTGCCAGCAGCGGGACACAGTATAGCAATCAGCCCCAGCATTTT; CDR3 protein: CASSGTQYSNQPQHF
D gene: TRBD1; J gene: TRBJ2-7; V gene: TRBV19; clone size: -; CDR3 DNA: TGTGCCAGTGGGGACAGTTCCTTCAACGAGCAGTACTTC; CDR3 protein: CASGDSSFNEQYF
D gene: -; J gene: TRBJ1-1; V gene: TRBV2; clone size: -; CDR3 DNA: TGTGCCAGCAGTGCTACTGTTTGGCCAGGGCAAAGCGGGAACACTGAAGCTTTCTTT; CDR3 protein: CASSATVWPGQSGNTEAFF
D gene: TRBD2; J gene: TRBJ2-4; V gene: TRBV30; clone size: -; CDR3 DNA: TGTGCCTGGAGTGTAGGACTAGAAGCCAAAAACATTCAGTACTTC; CDR3 protein: CAWSVGLEAKNIQYF
D gene: -; J gene: TRBJ2-5; V gene: TRBV7-3; clone size: -; CDR3 DNA: TGTGCCAGCAGCGGAGGGAGTATGGAGACCCAGTACTTC; CDR3 protein: CASSGGSMETQYF
D gene: -; J gene: TRBJ1-6; V gene: TRBV5-4; clone size: -; CDR3 DNA: TGTGCCAGCAGCTTGGGACAGGATTCACCCCTCCACTTT; CDR3 protein: CASSLGQDSPLHF
D gene: -; J gene: TRBJ1-5; V gene: TRBV19; clone size: few; CDR3 DNA: TGTGCCAGTAGTATGGTTCGGGGCTATAGCAATCAGCCCCAGCATTTT; CDR3 protein: CASSMVRGYSNQPQHF
D gene: -; J gene: TRBJ1-1; V gene: TRBV10-3; clone size: -; CDR3 DNA: TGTGCCATCAGTGAGCTGGGTAGGGTCACTGAAGCTTTCTTT; CDR3 protein: CAISELGRVTEAFF
D gene: -; J gene: TRBJ2-7; V gene: TRBV30; clone size: -; CDR3 DNA: TGTGCCTGGACCCCCGGGCCGACTTACGAGCAGTACTTC; CDR3 protein: CAWTPGPTYEQYF